The 8 T cell receptor beta chains given below trace back to one sample, sequenced in a study of OX40 agonist ivuxolimab in advanced cancers. TCRdb keeps only in-frame clones here, not all; method: immunoSEQ multiplex PCR. The sample has tens of thousands of clones, roughly 82% seen once. The input for sequencing was CD4+ or CD8+ T cells sorted from blood, taken in a trial of the OX40 agonist ivuxolimab. These receptors were obtained from an adult with an advanced solid tumor such as melanoma, head and neck, liver or kidney cancer.

This chain links TRBV7-2 with TRBJ2-1; 7 bases align to TRBD1. The V segment lost 4 bases and the J segment 6 bases; nucleotides outside the gene matches: 6. The CDR3 is made up of 14 amino acids. Germline lookup yields CDR1 SGHTA and CDR2 FQGNSA. CDR3 DNA: TGTGCCAGCAGCTATCGAGGGACAGTCAATGAGCAGTTCTTC. This translates into CASSYRGTVNEQFF.

The genes are TRBV27 and TRBJ1-1; D remains unclear. Trimming took off 3 bases at V and 6 bases at J, with 14 bases between the two ends. The CDR3 contains 14 residues. Per the germline V gene, CDR1 is MNHEY and CDR2 is SMNVEV (reference sequence). This chain's CDR3 is CASSFYSSFAEAFF. CDR3 DNA sequence: TGTGCCAGCAGTTTCTACTCGTCGTTCGCTGAAGCTTTCTTT.

The rearrangement uses TRBV11-2 and TRBJ2-3, with TRBD2 matching 9 bases. The CDR3 runs 13 residues. The V segment lost 4 bases and the J segment 6 bases; nucleotides outside the gene matches: 2. The germline gives CDR1 SGHAT, CDR2 FQNNGV. CDR3 residues: CASSSGTSDTQYF. The CDR3 DNA sequence: TGTGCCAGCAGCTCCGGGACTAGCGATACGCAGTATTTT.

The chain has TRBV4-2 and TRBJ2-1; D possibly corresponds to TRBD2 (5 bases). Per germline, CDR1 LGHNA and CDR2 YNFKEQ. CDR3 size: 12 residues. V lost 5 bases to trimming and J lost 3 bases, with 5 bases between them. In nucleotides, the CDR3 is TGTGCCAGCAGCGGAGGCTACAATGAGCAGTTCTTC. Translation gives CASSGGYNEQFF.

The chain carries TRBV6-5 and TRBJ2-1; 7 positions match TRBD2. V shed 6 bases, J shed 0 bases, and the junction held 5 bases outside the gene matches. CDR3 size: 15 residues. In germline, CDR1 is MNHEY, CDR2 SVGAGI. The CDR3, as DNA: TGTGCCAGCAGAATAGCGGGTAGCTCCTACAATGAGCAGTTCTTC. It encodes CASRIAGSSYNEQFF.

The chain has TRBV15 and TRBJ2-7; 8 bases line up with TRBD2. The CDR3 runs to 17 residues. Trimming removed 1 base from V and 4 bases from J; junction bases left unmatched: 12. Germline V gene data show CDR1 as LNHNV and CDR2 as YYDKDF (reference sequence). CDR3 amino acids: CATSRVGGSGSDYEQYF. The CDR3 DNA sequence: TGTGCCACCAGCAGAGTAGGTGGGAGCGGGAGTGATTACGAGCAGTACTTC.

The chain employs TRBV30 and TRBJ2-1, with 12 bases fitting TRBD2. Germline V CDR1 and CDR2: GTSNPN, SVGIG (reference sequence). J gave up 2 bases and V 5 bases, and 4 bases lay outside the gene matches. CDR3 length: 15 residues. The DNA of the CDR3 is TGTGCCTGGCTCCGACTAGCGGGAGCCTACAATGAGCAGTTCTTC. Amino acids: CAWLRLAGAYNEQFF. Full variable domain (missing parts from reference TRBV30 and TRBJ2-1): SQTIHQWPATLVQPVGSPLSLECTVEGTSNPNLYWYRQAAGRGLQLLFYSVGIGQISSEVPQNLSASRPQDRQFILSSKKLLLSDSGFYLCAWLRLAGAYNEQFFGPGTRLTVL.

This rearrangement joins TRBV7-6 to TRBJ2-1, with D unresolved. V was pared by 8 bases and J by 5 bases, with 4 bases between. The CDR3 is 10 amino acids. The germline gives CDR1 SGHVS, CDR2 FNYEAQ. The CDR3 region is CASGNNEQFF. CDR3 sequence (DNA): TGTGCCAGCGGGAACAATGAGCAGTTCTTC. The full variable domain, in which reference TRBV7-6 and TRBJ2-1 provide the parts outside the CDR3, is GAGVSQSPRYKVTKRGQDVALRCDPISGHVSLYWYRQALGQGPEFLTYFNYEAQQDKSGLPNDRFSAERPEGSISTLTIQRTEQRDSAMYRCASGNNEQFFGPGTRLTVL.